This T cell receptor beta chain was recorded in a study of human T cells and chemical hapten exposure (dated by TCRdb to the early 2020s). Turning to the overall study: For sensitization, 2% DPC in acetone was applied to an approximately 2 cm by approximately 2 cm area of upper inner arm skin. Patch testing on the upper back used Finn chambers containing 0.01% DPC, with scoring done after 6 days according to International Contact Dermatitis Research Group standards. Blood samples were taken from patients before sensitization (week 0) and then at 2, 6 and about 24 weeks after DPC sensitization. Throughout the roughly 26-week study period, patients were also given weekly therapeutic DPC doses on the scalp. Most of the patients in the cohort were female, and the cohort covered alopecia areata with under or over 50% scalp involvement, alopecia totalis and alopecia universalis. Peripheral blood TCR repertoire changes were tracked in vivo in alopecia patients during primary and secondary sensitization to the hapten diphenylcyclopropenone (DPC). For TCR sequencing, blood came from about 29 alopecia patients at anywhere from one to four time points (pre-sensitization, 2, 6 and 24 weeks). The libraries were sequenced as a pool, and the TCR yield per sample differed mostly because of small variations in library volumes within the pool. The investigation overall reported the following: Expanded TCRs formed significantly more large CDR3 similarity clusters than pre-sensitization or healthy control sets, consistent with antigen-driven responses. The number of TCRs above 1 in 1000 frequency did not change with DPC sensitization; there was no evidence of global repertoire structure alterations. Because all patients had alopecia, a presumed autoimmune disease, the immune response of the patients might differ from that of healthy individuals. Repeated subsampling changed both the strength of the expansion versus patch-test correlation and the threshold at which that correlation became significant. A positive correlation was found between the number of PT1 expanded TCRs and patch test score, with significance reached at thresholds 8, 16 and 32 but not 4.

Receptor amplification or capture employed RACE. Instrument on record: NextSeq 500. During library preparation, unique molecular identifiers were attached to individual cDNA molecules so that TCRs could be counted quantitatively and reproducibly. Each blood RNA sample was used to sequence both TCR alpha and TCR beta chains. The authors' pipeline ran thus. A median of around 100,000 TCRs per sample was observed, with a range of about 20,000 to 750,000. V, J and CDR3 annotation of the TCR reads was carried out using the Decombinator software suite. To make PS versus PT1 abundance plots, every sample was subsampled to the same number of TCRs (28,000). Expanded TCRs were defined as absent before sensitization and observed at least eight times at the 2-week time point. TCRdb redid the processing of the public reads, applying fastp at Q25 and MiXCR, and retained in-frame beta chains. Each CDR3 protein appears once, grouped with its most common genes and DNA. These V and J calls derive from TCRdb rather than the authors' analysis. Here the sample has more than 250,000 distinct CDR3 sequences; over 8% occur a single time. Jointly, the top ten make up around 2.5% of the sample.

The time point label, as the study defines it: pre-sensitization, week 0. The treatment or condition tag for this specimen amounts to: therapeutic diphenylcyclopropenone sensitization with weekly scalp DPC. Blood at each patch-test visit was drawn before the patch test was applied. To be eligible, patients had to be aged 18 to 70, diagnosed with alopecia and judged suitable for DPC therapy, while pregnant patients were excluded. Total RNA was isolated from unfractionated whole blood collected in Tempus Blood RNA tubes. CDR1 and CDR2 (MNHEY, SMNVEV) derive from the germline V gene (reference sequence). V is clipped by 2 bases and J by 3 bases, and the sequence between their germline boundaries is 14 bases long. From its cysteine to its phenylalanine, the CDR3 spans 15 amino acids. This entry keeps only the CDR3 DNA: 45 bases, framed from base 1. With regard to this clonotype: What antigen it recognizes has not been identified. No qualities accompany the bases; no much larger clone lies one base away.

The TCR sequence derives from a woman aged 40 to 49 with alopecia areata. Some clones in this sample may be carry-over from other donors' samples. Source: whole blood, taken in connection with sensitization to the hapten diphenylcyclopropenone (DPC). The chain was built from TRBV27 and TRBJ2-7; the D segment could be TRBD1, given 5 matching bases. The DNA sequence is TGTGCCAGCAGTTTAGGCGCTAGGGGATACTACGAGCAGTACTTC. Translated, this gives CASSLGARGYYEQYF.